These T cell receptor beta chains were read from a single sample in a study of blood T cell repertoires in COVID-19. Only in-frame clones appear in the TCRdb table, and some are missing; sequencing was by immunoSEQ multiplex PCR. The sample consists of approximately 15,000 clones, more than 80% of them appearing once. Sample: peripheral blood. The source of these receptors is a human donor in a cohort sampled during active COVID-19. The CDR3 runs from the conserved cysteine through the conserved F or W. A D gene is named only where the DNA matches it firmly. Clone size is shown for a subset of rows, as once, few, many or a class of expanded clone.

D gene: TRBD1; J gene: TRBJ1-1; clone size: once; V gene: TRBV2; CDR3 DNA: TGTGCCAGCAGTTCCAGGGGGCGGGGGACTGAAGCTTTCTTT; CDR3 protein: CASSSRGRGTEAFF
D gene: NA; J gene: TRBJ2-4; clone size: once; V gene: TRBV5-4; CDR3 DNA: TGTGCCAGCAGCTTGGTCCTAGGGGACATTCAGTACTTC; CDR3 protein: CASSLVLGDIQYF
D gene: TRBD1; J gene: TRBJ2-5; clone size: NA; V gene: TRBV6-1; CDR3 DNA: TGTGCCAGCAGTGAAGCGCTTGTAGGGGGACAGGGGGTTTCTAGCCGTGTTCAAGAGACCCAGTACTTC; CDR3 protein: CASSEALVGGQGVSSRVQETQYF
D gene: TRBD1; J gene: TRBJ2-1; clone size: NA; V gene: TRBV6-5; CDR3 DNA: TGTGCCAGCAGCCCCGGGACAGACTACAATGAGCAGTTCTTC; CDR3 protein: CASSPGTDYNEQFF
D gene: TRBD1; J gene: TRBJ1-1; clone size: NA; V gene: TRBV9; CDR3 DNA: TGTGCCAGCAGCCCCCGGGACAGAAACACTGAAGCTTTCTTT; CDR3 protein: CASSPRDRNTEAFF
D gene: NA; J gene: TRBJ1-5; clone size: NA; V gene: TRBV30; CDR3 DNA: TGTGCCTGGAGTACTTCCGGGACAACCTTTTCCAATCAGCCCCAGCATTTT; CDR3 protein: CAWSTSGTTFSNQPQHF
D gene: TRBD1; J gene: TRBJ1-4; clone size: NA; V gene: TRBV7-9; CDR3 DNA: TGTGCCAGCAGCTCCGGGACAGGGTTACAAGGTGGGGAAAAACTGTTTTTT; CDR3 protein: CASSSGTGLQGGEKLFF
D gene: NA; J gene: TRBJ2-5; clone size: NA; V gene: TRBV10-1; CDR3 DNA: TGCGCCAGCAGCGGAGGCGAAGGCGAGACCCAGTACTTC; CDR3 protein: CASSGGEGETQYF
D gene: NA; J gene: TRBJ1-2; clone size: NA; V gene: TRBV5-1; CDR3 DNA: TGCGCCAGCTCAACGACCGCAGGGGACTATGGCTACACCTTC; CDR3 protein: CASSTTAGDYGYTF
D gene: TRBD1; J gene: TRBJ2-1; clone size: NA; V gene: TRBV5-1; CDR3 DNA: TGCGCCAGCAGAAGGACAGGGGGATCGTACAATGAGCAGTTCTTC; CDR3 protein: CASRRTGGSYNEQFF
D gene: NA; J gene: TRBJ1-6; clone size: NA; V gene: TRBV19; CDR3 DNA: TGTGCCAGTAGTATGGGAGGGGGAGTCACCTATAATTCACCCCTCCACTTT; CDR3 protein: CASSMGGGVTYNSPLHF
D gene: NA; J gene: TRBJ1-5; clone size: few; V gene: TRBV12-5; CDR3 DNA: TGTGCTAGTGGTTTGGACGTGACAGTCACTTATAGCAATCAGCCCCAGCATTTT; CDR3 protein: CASGLDVTVTYSNQPQHF
D gene: NA; J gene: TRBJ1-1; clone size: NA; V gene: TRBV3-1/TRBV3-2; CDR3 DNA: TGTGCCAGCAGCCAAGGCCAGAAGAACACTGAAGCTTTCTTT; CDR3 protein: CASSQGQKNTEAFF
D gene: NA; J gene: TRBJ2-3; clone size: NA; V gene: TRBV5-1; CDR3 DNA: TGCGCCAGCAGCTTGGGCAGGGGCGAAGATACGCAGTATTTT; CDR3 protein: CASSLGRGEDTQYF
D gene: NA; J gene: TRBJ2-2; clone size: few; V gene: TRBV19; CDR3 DNA: TGTGCCAGTACCCCCTTGGGCCAGGGGAACACCGGGGAGCTGTTTTTT; CDR3 protein: CASTPLGQGNTGELFF
D gene: NA; J gene: TRBJ2-5; clone size: NA; V gene: TRBV20-1; CDR3 DNA: TGCAGTGCTAGAGCGGGGGAGACCCAGTACTTC; CDR3 protein: CSARAGETQYF
D gene: TRBD2; J gene: TRBJ2-2; clone size: NA; V gene: TRBV18; CDR3 DNA: TGTGCCAGCTCACCACCGGCCTTAGCGGGGTGGAACACCGGGGAGCTGTTTTTT; CDR3 protein: CASSPPALAGWNTGELFF
D gene: NA; J gene: TRBJ1-6; clone size: NA; V gene: TRBV7-9; CDR3 DNA: TGTGCCAGCAGCTCCCCCGGGGGTGGCAATTCACCCCTCCACTTT; CDR3 protein: CASSSPGGGNSPLHF
D gene: NA; J gene: TRBJ1-6; clone size: NA; V gene: TRBV11-2; CDR3 DNA: TGTGCCAGCAGCCACGGGGGGACCTCACCCCTCCACTTT; CDR3 protein: CASSHGGTSPLHF
D gene: TRBD1; J gene: TRBJ1-1; clone size: NA; V gene: TRBV6-5; CDR3 DNA: TGTGCCAGCAGTCCCAAACAGGGGGCGCAATCTGAAGCTTTCTTT; CDR3 protein: CASSPKQGAQSEAFF
D gene: TRBD1; J gene: TRBJ2-6; clone size: few; V gene: TRBV9; CDR3 DNA: TGTGCCAGCAGCGTAGGACAGGGAGAGGCCAACGTCCTGACTTTC; CDR3 protein: CASSVGQGEANVLTF
D gene: TRBD2; J gene: TRBJ2-3; clone size: once; V gene: TRBV4-2; CDR3 DNA: TGTGCCAGCAGCCAAGGGACGGGACTAGCGGGGGGTCCTAATACGCAGTATTTT; CDR3 protein: CASSQGTGLAGGPNTQYF
D gene: NA; J gene: TRBJ1-5; clone size: NA; V gene: TRBV6-1; CDR3 DNA: TGTGCCAGCAGTGAAGCCGGACTGAATCAGCCCCAGCATTTT; CDR3 protein: CASSEAGLNQPQHF
D gene: TRBD1; J gene: TRBJ1-6; clone size: NA; V gene: TRBV14; CDR3 DNA: TGTGCCAGCAGCACCGGACAGGGTTATAATTCACCCCTCCACTTT; CDR3 protein: CASSTGQGYNSPLHF
D gene: NA; J gene: TRBJ1-1; clone size: NA; V gene: TRBV3-1/TRBV3-2; CDR3 DNA: TGTGCCAGCAGCCCGCAGGGAATCGGGAACACTGAAGCTTTCTTT; CDR3 protein: CASSPQGIGNTEAFF
D gene: TRBD1; J gene: TRBJ2-3; clone size: NA; V gene: TRBV5-1; CDR3 DNA: TGCGCCAGCAGCCAACAGGGGGATACGCAGTATTTT; CDR3 protein: CASSQQGDTQYF
D gene: NA; J gene: TRBJ2-2; clone size: NA; V gene: TRBV7-2; CDR3 DNA: TGTGCCAGCAGCACTTACACCGGGGAGCTGTTTTTT; CDR3 protein: CASSTYTGELFF
D gene: TRBD1; J gene: TRBJ1-1; clone size: NA; V gene: TRBV3-1/TRBV3-2; CDR3 DNA: TGTGCCAGCACCTTCGGGACAGCGAACACTGAAGCTTTCTTT; CDR3 protein: CASTFGTANTEAFF
D gene: TRBD1; J gene: TRBJ1-6; clone size: NA; V gene: TRBV6-5; CDR3 DNA: TGTGCCAGCAGCTCCGGGACAGGGCATTCACCCCTCCACTTT; CDR3 protein: CASSSGTGHSPLHF
D gene: NA; J gene: TRBJ1-1; clone size: NA; V gene: TRBV4-1; CDR3 DNA: TGCGCCAGCAGCCCACAAAACGACGGACCCCGGGGGGCTTTCTTT; CDR3 protein: CASSPQNDGPRGAFF
D gene: NA; J gene: TRBJ1-5; clone size: NA; V gene: TRBV19; CDR3 DNA: TGTGCCAGTAACGGGAAACACACAGGGAGCAATCAGCCCCAGCATTTT; CDR3 protein: CASNGKHTGSNQPQHF
D gene: TRBD1; J gene: TRBJ2-7; clone size: NA; V gene: TRBV9; CDR3 DNA: TGTGCCAGCAGCGTAGGGCAGGGGGCTTACGAGCAGTACTTC; CDR3 protein: CASSVGQGAYEQYF
D gene: NA; J gene: TRBJ2-7; clone size: NA; V gene: TRBV5-6; CDR3 DNA: TGTGCCAGCAGCTTGCAGGGTGGATACGAGCAGTACTTC; CDR3 protein: CASSLQGGYEQYF
D gene: TRBD1; J gene: TRBJ1-2; clone size: NA; V gene: TRBV30; CDR3 DNA: TGTGTCCGGGGGACAGGGGGCGCCCCGGGGGGCTACACCTTC; CDR3 protein: CVRGTGGAPGGYTF
D gene: NA; J gene: TRBJ1-5; clone size: NA; V gene: TRBV7-9; CDR3 DNA: TGTGCCAGCAGCTTAGGGGCAGGGAATCAGCCCCAGCATTTT; CDR3 protein: CASSLGAGNQPQHF
D gene: NA; J gene: TRBJ2-5; clone size: NA; V gene: TRBV5-8; CDR3 DNA: TGTGCCAGCAGCTGGTCTAGGAATCTGAAGACCCAGTACTTC; CDR3 protein: CASSWSRNLKTQYF
D gene: NA; J gene: TRBJ2-5; clone size: NA; V gene: TRBV5-1; CDR3 DNA: TGCGCCAGCGAGGAGCTAGGAGCTGGCGAGACCCAGTACTTC; CDR3 protein: CASEELGAGETQYF
D gene: NA; J gene: TRBJ1-3; clone size: NA; V gene: TRBV12-3/TRBV12-4; CDR3 DNA: TGTGCCAGCAGCTGGGGAGGAGACACCATATATTTT; CDR3 protein: CASSWGGDTIYF
D gene: NA; J gene: TRBJ2-3; clone size: NA; V gene: TRBV6-4; CDR3 DNA: TGTGCCAGCAGTGGCGGCGACACAGATACGCAGTATTTT; CDR3 protein: CASSGGDTDTQYF
D gene: NA; J gene: TRBJ1-5; clone size: few; V gene: TRBV6-5; CDR3 DNA: TGTGCCAGCTCCCCATCCCGAGGCGGCAATCAGCCCCAGCATTTT; CDR3 protein: CASSPSRGGNQPQHF
D gene: NA; J gene: TRBJ2-3; clone size: NA; V gene: TRBV5-1; CDR3 DNA: TGCGCCAGCAGCTCGGACTCCTCTAGCACAGATACGCAGTATTTT; CDR3 protein: CASSSDSSSTDTQYF